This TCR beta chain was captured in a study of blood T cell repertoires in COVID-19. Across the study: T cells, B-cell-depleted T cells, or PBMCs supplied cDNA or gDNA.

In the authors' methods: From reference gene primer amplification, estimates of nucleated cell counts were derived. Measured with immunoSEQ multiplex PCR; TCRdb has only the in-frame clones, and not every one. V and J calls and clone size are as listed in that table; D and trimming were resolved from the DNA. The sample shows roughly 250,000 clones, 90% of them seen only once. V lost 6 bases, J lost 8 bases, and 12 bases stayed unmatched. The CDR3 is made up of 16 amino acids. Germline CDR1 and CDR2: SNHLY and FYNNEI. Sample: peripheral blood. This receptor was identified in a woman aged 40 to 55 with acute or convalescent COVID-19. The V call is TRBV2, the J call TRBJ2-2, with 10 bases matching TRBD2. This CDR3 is CASSALSGGAGGELFF. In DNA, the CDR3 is TGTGCCAGCAGCGCATTAAGCGGGGGGGCCGGAGGGGAGCTGTTTTTT.